This T cell receptor beta chain was documented in a study of cytomegalovirus exposure and HLA in healthy donors. Findings and caveats of the study: Later analysis indicated greater clonal expansion among HLA-associated TCR beta chains than among equally common other chains.

With regard to this clone: The target antigen is unknown.

PCR was performed using 60 Vbeta and 13 Jbeta primers. Assay: immunoSEQ multiplex PCR; the TCRdb copy retains only in-frame clones and omits some. Of approximately 88,000 clones listed, 64% were seen once; the top ten hold roughly 3.2%. V lost 3 bases and J lost 5, with 19 bases in between. The CDR3 loop spans 16 amino acids. The germline V gene has CDR1 MNHEY and CDR2 SMNVEV (reference sequence). The chain links TRBV27 to TRBJ2-5; D possibly corresponds to TRBD2 (5 bases). This TCR was sampled from a man aged 60 to 69 in good health and CMV-seronegative. Material for sequencing was PBMCs. The CDR3 sequence is CASSFWPPRGWETQYF. CDR3 in DNA: TGTGCCAGCAGTTTTTGGCCCCCCCGAGGGTGGGAGACCCAGTACTTC.